This T cell receptor (beta chain) was recovered during a study of CD8 T cells in ankylosing spondylitis. This CDR3 is built from 14 residues. V was shortened by 3 bases and J by 3 bases, with 9 bases between the two germline ends. Germline loops: CDR1 MDHEN, CDR2 SYDVKM. TCRdb reanalysed the 5' RACE reads using MiXCR and keeps one entry per CDR3 protein. This sample has about 190,000 distinct CDR3 sequences, with over 10% found just once. This clonotype was detected many times. Its antigen is as yet unknown. Study results and limitations: Disease-linked clones were reportedly significantly enriched in matched ankylosing spondylitis synovial fluid.

Source material: blood, either unsorted or a sorted T cell fraction (not recorded which). The sequence was obtained from a female donor with ankylosing spondylitis or in good health (not recorded which). The chain combines TRBV28 with TRBJ2-4; D is possibly TRBD1 (6 bases). CDR3 DNA sequence: TGTGCCAGCAGTTTGGCCAGGGGCAAAAACATTCAGTACTTC. It yields the protein CASSLARGKNIQYF.